One and the same sample provided the 26 T cell receptor beta chains below, sequenced in a study of CD8+ T cells in alopecia areata. Extracted RNA was reverse transcribed into cDNA, the sequencing template. Assay: immunoSEQ multiplex PCR; the TCRdb copy retains only in-frame clones and omits some. This table has some 220,000 clones, around three fifths appearing once. Treatment specified: oral pan-JAK inhibitor, 5-10 mg twice daily. The material sequenced was CD4+ T cells sorted from blood, taken at week 4, from a patient treated with tofacitinib. The receptors originated from a human donor with alopecia areata.

The chain employs TRBV25-1 and TRBJ1-2; 10 bases agree with TRBD1. Germline V gene data show CDR1 as MGHDK and CDR2 as SYGVNS. CDR3 size: 16 residues. Germline trimming cut 0 bases from V and 8 bases from J; bases unmatched to any gene: 9. In DNA form, the CDR3 reads TGTGCCAGCAGTGAATATGGGGACAGGGGATTAGGAGGCTACACCTTC. It codes for CASSEYGDRGLGGYTF.

In regard to this clone: Just one base apart from a much larger clone, this may be a read error. Other DNA sequences from this sample encode an identical CDR3 as well. The J gene is TRBJ2-6, the V gene TRBV5-4, with 9 bases identical to TRBD2. V lost 6 bases to trimming and J lost 2 bases; unmatched junction nucleotides: 15. Looked up from germline, CDR1 is SGHNT and CDR2 is YYREEE (reference sequence). CDR3 length: 19 amino acids. CDR3 in amino acids: CASTIGRGGWAPGANVLTF. The CDR3 DNA sequence: TGTGCCAGCACCATAGGGCGGGGGGGATGGGCACCTGGGGCCAACGTCCTGACTTTC.

The chain employs TRBV9 and TRBJ2-5, with 8 bases lining up with TRBD2. The J segment lost 1 base and the V segment lost 0 bases, leaving 8 bases of the junction unmatched. This CDR3 is 17 amino acids long. In germline, CDR1 is SGDLS, CDR2 YYNGEE. The CDR3 protein is CASSVGFAGGLQETQYF. In DNA, the CDR3 is TGTGCCAGCAGCGTAGGGTTTGCGGGGGGACTCCAAGAGACCCAGTACTTC.

The rearrangement links TRBV6-5 to TRBJ2-3; D is unresolved. V was shortened by 5 bases and J by 0 bases, with 12 bases between the two germline ends. This CDR3 is built from 15 residues. Germline V gene data show CDR1 as MNHEY and CDR2 as SVGAGI. The CDR3 coding sequence is TGTGCCAGCAGTCTCCGACGGTATAGCACAGATACGCAGTATTTT. Translating it yields CASSLRRYSTDTQYF.

The chain joins TRBV2 to TRBJ2-7; 11 bases are a match to TRBD2. V lost 1 base and J lost 2; bases outside the gene matches: 7. The CDR3 contains 17 residues. CDR1 is SNHLY and CDR2 is FYNNEI in the germline V gene. The CDR3 loop reads CASSEGLAGGLTYEQYF. The CDR3 DNA sequence: TGTGCCAGCAGTGAAGGGCTAGCGGGGGGACTAACCTACGAGCAGTACTTC.

The rearrangement uses TRBV29-1 and TRBJ1-2; no definite D call. V lost 3 bases and J 4 bases, leaving 9 bases between the germline ends. The CDR3 has 12 amino acids. Germline V gene data show CDR1 as SQVTM and CDR2 as ANQGSEA. The CDR3 region has the DNA TGCAGCGTTGATTCCTCTGTCTATGGCTACACCTTC. Protein: CSVDSSVYGYTF.

The chain recombines TRBV29-1 with TRBJ1-2, with 7 bases lining up with TRBD1. Germline loops: CDR1 SQVTM, CDR2 ANQGSEA. The CDR3 length is 13 residues. V lost 2 bases, J lost 7 bases, and 7 bases stayed unmatched. The CDR3 DNA is TGCAGCGTTGAAACGGACAGGACGAGTGGCTACACCTTC. It specifies CSVETDRTSGYTF. The variable domain in full, with the rest retrieved from reference TRBV29-1 and TRBJ1-2, is SAVISQKPSRDICQRGTSLTIQCQVDSQVTMMFWYRQQPGQSLTLIATANQGSEATYESGFVIDKFPISRPNLTFSTLTVSNMSPEDSSIYLCSVETDRTSGYTFGSGTRLTVV.

The J gene is TRBJ2-7, the V gene TRBV6-1; TRBD1 matches 7 bases. With 6 bases clipped from V and 7 bases from J, the junction kept 9 bases outside the gene matches. Germline assignment: CDR1 MNHNS and CDR2 SASEGT. The CDR3 has 13 amino acids. The CDR3 DNA is TGTGCCAGCAGCGCAGGACAGGAGGTAGAGCAGTACTTC. Protein product: CASSAGQEVEQYF.

The chain couples TRBV4-3 to TRBJ2-6, with unresolved D. V lost 0 bases, J lost 1 base, and 7 bases lay in between. The CDR3 spans 16 residues. CDR1 and CDR2 from the germline V gene are LGHNA and YSLEER. CDR3 in amino acids: CASSQDFASGANVLTF. The CDR3 DNA reads as TGCGCCAGCAGCCAAGATTTCGCTTCTGGGGCCAACGTCCTGACTTTC.

The genes are TRBV30 and TRBJ1-5; D is unclear. Trimming pared 0 bases from V and 4 bases from J, leaving 7 bases between. Germline V lookup: CDR1 GTSNPN, CDR2 SVGIG (reference sequence). This CDR3 has 13 amino acids. This CDR3 is CAWSVEVNQPQHF. The CDR3 DNA follows: TGTGCCTGGAGTGTAGAAGTAAATCAGCCCCAGCATTTT.

This clone was counted between two and nine times. The chain joins TRBV4-1 to TRBJ2-1, with 10 positions matching TRBD2. J was trimmed by 8 bases and V by 6 bases; bases with no gene match: 10. CDR1 and CDR2 from the germline V gene are MGHRA and YSYEKL. The CDR3 runs to 15 residues. This CDR3 is CASSKASGGADEQFF. The DNA of the CDR3 is TGCGCCAGCAGTAAAGCCAGCGGGGGGGCCGATGAGCAGTTCTTC.

The chain recombines TRBV2 with TRBJ1-6; 7 bases are a match to TRBD1. V trimming: 6 bases; J trimming: 0 bases; junction bases outside the gene matches: 8. This CDR3 is built from 17 residues. The germline V gene encodes CDR1 SNHLY and CDR2 FYNNEI. The DNA for the CDR3 is TGTGCCAGCAGCCCCGTGGGGGACAGCTCCTATAATTCACCCCTCCACTTT. It specifies CASSPVGDSSYNSPLHF.

This chain uses TRBV25-1 with TRBJ1-2; D not resolved. Germline CDR1 reads MGHDK; CDR2 reads SYGVNS. V was trimmed by 1 base and J by 5 bases, leaving 8 bases between them. The CDR3 length is 13 residues. CDR3 loop: CASSEWWGYGYTF. The CDR3, as DNA: TGTGCCAGCAGTGAATGGTGGGGATATGGCTACACCTTC.

The V call is TRBV7-2, the J call TRBJ1-2, with D tentatively TRBD1 (5 bases). V gave up 1 base and J gave up 8 bases, with 14 bases separating them. Germline V CDR1 and CDR2: SGHTA, FQGNSA. The CDR3 extends over 14 amino acids. The DNA of the CDR3 is TGTGCCAGCAGCTTAGGAGTAGGGACGAGCGGCTACACCTTC. Translation: CASSLGVGTSGYTF.

The V gene is TRBV5-1, the J gene TRBJ2-3; no firm D call. From germline, CDR1 is SGHRS and CDR2 YFSETQ. There are 13 residues in the CDR3. Trimming stripped 4 bases from V and 4 bases from J, with 10 bases between. CDR3 coding DNA: TGCGCCAGCAGCCCCCTGGGTCCAGATACGCAGTATTTT. Translation gives CASSPLGPDTQYF.

The V gene is TRBV5-6, the J gene TRBJ2-4; D gene unclear. There are 16 residues in the CDR3. Germline V lookup: CDR1 SGHDT, CDR2 YYEEEE. The V gene lost 4 bases and the J gene lost 0 bases, with 14 bases spanning the gap. In DNA, the CDR3 is TGTGCCAGCAGCCGGATGGCCACCTTAGCCAAAAACATTCAGTACTTC. Its translation is CASSRMATLAKNIQYF. Complete variable domain (other parts from reference TRBV5-6 and TRBJ2-4): DAGVTQSPTHLIKTRGQQVTLRCSPKSGHDTVSWYQQALGQGPQFIFQYYEEEERQRGNFPDRFSGHQFPNYSSELNVNALLLGDSALYLCASSRMATLAKNIQYFGAGTRLSVL.

This chain links TRBV29-1 with TRBJ1-1, with D unclear. V was clipped by 3 bases and J by 8 bases, with 13 bases between them. The germline CDR1 and CDR2 sequences are SQVTM and ANQGSEA. This CDR3 has 12 amino acids. In DNA, the CDR3 is TGCAGCGTTGACCCTATGGGAGGCGAAGCTTTCTTT. Residues: CSVDPMGGEAFF.

This rearrangement joins TRBV11-2 to TRBJ2-2, with D unclear. V was shortened by 7 bases and J by 1 base, with 10 bases between the two germline ends. This CDR3 spans 14 amino acids. The germline V gene has CDR1 SGHAT and CDR2 FQNNGV. The CDR3 DNA sequence: TGTGCCAGCACCGTTTTGAGGAACACCGGGGAGCTGTTTTTT. It is translated as CASTVLRNTGELFF. Full variable domain (outside the CDR3, taken from reference TRBV11-2 and TRBJ2-2): EAGVAQSPRYKIIEKRQSVAFWCNPISGHATLYWYQQILGQGPKLLIQFQNNGVVDDSQLPKDRFSAERLKGVDSTLKIQPAKLEDSAVYLCASTVLRNTGELFFGEGSRLTVL.

There are a few counts of this clone. This chain connects TRBV5-1 to TRBJ2-1; D not resolved. CDR1 SGHRS and CDR2 YFSETQ come from the germline V gene. Trimming took 5 bases from V and 5 from J, leaving 17 bases between them. The CDR3 is 15 amino acids. The CDR3 nucleotides read TGCGCCAGCAGGGCAAATACCGGAGCAAACAATGAGCAGTTCTTC. Its protein product is CASRANTGANNEQFF.

This clone was picked up a small number of times. The rearrangement links TRBV29-1 to TRBJ2-7, with D unclear. The CDR3 covers 11 residues. Germline CDR1 and CDR2: SQVTM and ANQGSEA. V was trimmed by 6 bases and J by 3 bases, leaving 9 bases between them. CDR3 loop: CSVTQGYEQYF. The CDR3 bases are TGCAGCGTCACTCAAGGCTACGAGCAGTACTTC.

The chain has TRBV23-1 and TRBJ2-6; D remains ambiguous. TRBV23-1 is an open reading frame, and its role is uncertain. This CDR3 contains 16 residues. The V gene lost 9 bases and the J gene lost 0 bases, with 15 bases spanning the gap. The CDR3 spells CASLITVDSGANVLTF. CDR3 bases: TGCGCCAGTCTTATCACAGTAGACTCTGGGGCCAACGTCCTGACTTTC.

As concerns this clone: The sample holds other DNA sequences that translate to the same CDR3. V gene TRBV29-1 combines with J gene TRBJ1-4; D may be TRBD1 (6 bases). From germline, CDR1 is SQVTM and CDR2 ANQGSEA. Trimming removed 5 bases at V and 3 bases at J, with 10 bases between. This CDR3 spans 13 amino acids. As DNA, the CDR3 is TGCAGCGTTTCGACAGGTCCTAATGAAAAACTGTTTTTT. It encodes CSVSTGPNEKLFF.

This clone was counted a few times. The V and J genes are TRBV6-1 and TRBJ1-2; D is unclear. The length of the CDR3 is 15 residues. Trimming removed 7 bases from V and 2 bases from J, with 17 bases in between. Germline CDR1 and CDR2: MNHNS and SASEGT. This chain's CDR3 is CASIRRAGLNYGYTF. DNA of the CDR3: TGTGCCAGCATAAGAAGAGCAGGTCTAAACTATGGCTACACCTTC.

The chain couples TRBV19 to TRBJ2-5; 7 bases are a match to TRBD2. This CDR3 region has 14 residues. With V trimmed by 4 bases and J by 5 bases, 7 bases remained unmatched. The germline V gene has CDR1 LNHDA and CDR2 SQIVND (reference sequence). CDR3 nucleotides: TGTGCCAGTAGTAACCAGCGGGGAATGGAGACCCAGTACTTC. It translates to CASSNQRGMETQYF.

V usage is TRBV11-1 and J usage is TRBJ1-2; 7 bases map to TRBD1. Germline assignment: CDR1 SGHAT and CDR2 FQDESV (reference sequence). V dropped 5 bases and J dropped 4; count of bases not matched to a gene: 16. The CDR3 sequence is 17 residues long. The CDR3 spells CASSPYPIGGTSYGYTF. For the CDR3, the DNA is TGTGCCAGCAGCCCCTACCCGATAGGGGGCACTTCCTATGGCTACACCTTC. Based on the CDR3 plus reference TRBV11-1 and TRBJ1-2, the full variable domain is EAEVAQSPRYKITEKSQAVAFWCDPISGHATLYWYRQILGQGPELLVQFQDESVVDDSQLPKDRFSAERLKGVDSTLKIQPAELGDSAMYLCASSPYPIGGTSYGYTFGSGTRLTVV.

This chain connects TRBV6-1 to TRBJ1-1; weak D call: TRBD1 (5 bases). The germline gives CDR1 MNHNS, CDR2 SASEGT. The CDR3 consists of 14 residues. Trimming removed 4 bases at V and 11 bases at J, with 20 bases between. The CDR3 sequence is CASSAPAGDRSAFF. CDR3 nucleotides: TGTGCCAGCAGTGCCCCCGCCGGGGACCGATCCGCTTTCTTT.